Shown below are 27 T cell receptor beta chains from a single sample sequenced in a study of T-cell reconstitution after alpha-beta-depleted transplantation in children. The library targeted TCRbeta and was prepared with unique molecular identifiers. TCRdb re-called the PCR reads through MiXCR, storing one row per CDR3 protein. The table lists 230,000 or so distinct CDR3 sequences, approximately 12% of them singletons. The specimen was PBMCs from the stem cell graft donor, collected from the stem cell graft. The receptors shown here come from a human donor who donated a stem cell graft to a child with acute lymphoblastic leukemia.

In DNA, the CDR3 is TGTGCCAGCAGTTTAGAGGGAAGGGGAGCCAACGTCCTGACTTTC. This codes for CASSLEGRGANVLTF. The chain carries TRBV12-3 or TRBV12-4 and TRBJ2-6; a weak D match, TRBD1 (5 bases). Trimming shortened V by 1 base and J by 7 bases, and 11 bases separated the two germline ends. The CDR3 consists of 15 residues.

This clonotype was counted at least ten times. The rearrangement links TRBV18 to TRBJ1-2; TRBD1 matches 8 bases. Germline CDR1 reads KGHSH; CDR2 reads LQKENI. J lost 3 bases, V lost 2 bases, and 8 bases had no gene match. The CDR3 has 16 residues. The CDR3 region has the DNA TGTGCCAGCTCACCAAGCCTTGGACAGGGTGACTATGGCTACACCTTC. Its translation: CASSPSLGQGDYGYTF.

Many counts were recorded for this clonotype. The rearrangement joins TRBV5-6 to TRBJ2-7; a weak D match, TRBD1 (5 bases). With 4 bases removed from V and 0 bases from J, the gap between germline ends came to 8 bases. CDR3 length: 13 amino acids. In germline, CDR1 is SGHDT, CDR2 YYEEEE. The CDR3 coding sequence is TGTGCCAGCAGCCACGGACACTCCTACGAGCAGTACTTC. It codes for CASSHGHSYEQYF.

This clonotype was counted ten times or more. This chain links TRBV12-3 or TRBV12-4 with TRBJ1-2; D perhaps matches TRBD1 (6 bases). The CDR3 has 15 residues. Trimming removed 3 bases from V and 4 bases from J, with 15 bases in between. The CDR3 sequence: CASSLMAQGLYGYTF. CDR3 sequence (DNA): TGTGCCAGCAGTTTGATGGCACAGGGCCTCTATGGCTACACCTTC.

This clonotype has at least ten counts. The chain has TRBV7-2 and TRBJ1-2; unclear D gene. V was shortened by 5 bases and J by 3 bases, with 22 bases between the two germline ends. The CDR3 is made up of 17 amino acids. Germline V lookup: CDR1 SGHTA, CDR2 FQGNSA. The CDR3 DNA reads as TGTGCCAGCAGCCCCTCCAATTACAGTGCCCGGCACTATGGCTACACCTTC. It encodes CASSPSNYSARHYGYTF.

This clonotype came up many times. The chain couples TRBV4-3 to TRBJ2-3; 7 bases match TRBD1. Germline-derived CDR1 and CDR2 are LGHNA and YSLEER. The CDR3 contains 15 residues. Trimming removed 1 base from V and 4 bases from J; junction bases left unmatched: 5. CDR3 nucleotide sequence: TGCGCCAGCAGCCAAGGGACAGGTGGGCCAGATACGCAGTATTTT. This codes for CASSQGTGGPDTQYF.

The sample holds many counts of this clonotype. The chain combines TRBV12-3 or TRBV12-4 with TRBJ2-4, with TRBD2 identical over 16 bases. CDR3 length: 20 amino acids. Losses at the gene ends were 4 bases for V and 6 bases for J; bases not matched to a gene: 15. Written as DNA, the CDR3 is TGTGCCAGCAGTTCTACTCCGGGACTAGCGGGAGGGCAGCGGGGAAACATTCAGTACTTC. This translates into CASSSTPGLAGGQRGNIQYF.

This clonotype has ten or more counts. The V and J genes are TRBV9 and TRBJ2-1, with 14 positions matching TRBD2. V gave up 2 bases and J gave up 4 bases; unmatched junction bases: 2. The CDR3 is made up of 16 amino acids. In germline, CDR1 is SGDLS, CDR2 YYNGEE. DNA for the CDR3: TGTGCCAGCAGCGTCGGACTAGCGGGGGGTTACAATGAGCAGTTCTTC. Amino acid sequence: CASSVGLAGGYNEQFF. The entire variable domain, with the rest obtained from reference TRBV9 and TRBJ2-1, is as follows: DSGVTQTPKHLITATGQRVTLRCSPRSGDLSVYWYQQSLDQGLQFLIQYYNGEERAKGNILERFSAQQFPDLHSELNLSSLELGDSALYFCASSVGLAGGYNEQFFGPGTRLTVL.

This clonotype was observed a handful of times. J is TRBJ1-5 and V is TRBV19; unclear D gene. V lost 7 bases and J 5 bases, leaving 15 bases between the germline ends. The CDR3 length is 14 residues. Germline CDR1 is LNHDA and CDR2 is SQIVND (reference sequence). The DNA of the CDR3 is TGTGCCAGTACCGCTGACGGGGTTTATCAGCCCCAGCATTTT. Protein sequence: CASTADGVYQPQHF.

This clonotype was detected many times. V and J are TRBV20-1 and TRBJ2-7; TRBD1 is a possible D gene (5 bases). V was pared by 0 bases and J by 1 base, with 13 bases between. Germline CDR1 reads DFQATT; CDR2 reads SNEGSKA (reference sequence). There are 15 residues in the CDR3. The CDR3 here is CSARDRSGQSYEQYF. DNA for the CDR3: TGCAGTGCTAGAGATCGTTCAGGGCAGTCCTACGAGCAGTACTTC.

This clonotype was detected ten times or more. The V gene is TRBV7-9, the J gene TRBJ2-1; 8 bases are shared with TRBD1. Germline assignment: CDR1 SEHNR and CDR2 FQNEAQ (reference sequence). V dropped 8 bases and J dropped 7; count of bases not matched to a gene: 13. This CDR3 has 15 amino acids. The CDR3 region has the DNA TGTGCCAGCCCCCGTAAGACAGGGGTTGAGAATGAGCAGTTCTTC. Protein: CASPRKTGVENEQFF.

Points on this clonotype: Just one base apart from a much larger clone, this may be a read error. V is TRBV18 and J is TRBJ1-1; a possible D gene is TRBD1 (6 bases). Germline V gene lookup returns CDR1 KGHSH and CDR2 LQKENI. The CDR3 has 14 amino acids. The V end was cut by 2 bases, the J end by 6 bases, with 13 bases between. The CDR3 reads CASSPGTWSSEAFF. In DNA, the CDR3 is TGTGCCAGCTCACCAGGGACATGGAGTTCTGAAGCTTTCTTT.

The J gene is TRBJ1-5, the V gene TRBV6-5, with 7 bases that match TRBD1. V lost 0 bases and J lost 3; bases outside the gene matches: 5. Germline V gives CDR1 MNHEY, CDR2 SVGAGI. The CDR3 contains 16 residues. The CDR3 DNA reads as TGTGCCAGCAGTTACTCGACAGGGAGGAACAATCAGCCCCAGCATTTT. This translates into CASSYSTGRNNQPQHF.

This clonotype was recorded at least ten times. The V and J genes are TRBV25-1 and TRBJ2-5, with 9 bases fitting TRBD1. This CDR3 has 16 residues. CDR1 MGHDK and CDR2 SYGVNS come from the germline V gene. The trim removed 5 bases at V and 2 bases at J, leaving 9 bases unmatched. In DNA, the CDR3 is TGTGCCAGCAGTCCCCTAGGGACAGGGTTACAAGAGACCCAGTACTTC. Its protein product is CASSPLGTGLQETQYF. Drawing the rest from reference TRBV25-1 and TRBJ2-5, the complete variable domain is EADIYQTPRYLVIGTGKKITLECSQTMGHDKMYWYQQDPGMELHLIHYSYGVNSTEKGDLSSESTVSRIRTEHFPLTLESARPSHTSQYLCASSPLGTGLQETQYFGPGTRLLVL.

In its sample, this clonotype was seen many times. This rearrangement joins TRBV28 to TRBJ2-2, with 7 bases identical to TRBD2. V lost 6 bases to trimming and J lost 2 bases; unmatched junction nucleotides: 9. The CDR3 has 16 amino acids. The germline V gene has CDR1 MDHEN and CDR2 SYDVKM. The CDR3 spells CASRGVASGNTGELFF. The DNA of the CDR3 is TGTGCCAGCAGGGGAGTGGCTAGCGGAAACACCGGGGAGCTGTTTTTT.

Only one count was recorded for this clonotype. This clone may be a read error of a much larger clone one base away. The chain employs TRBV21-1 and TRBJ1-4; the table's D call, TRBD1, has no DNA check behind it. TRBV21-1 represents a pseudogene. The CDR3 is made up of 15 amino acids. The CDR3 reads CASSIQGPTNAKLFF. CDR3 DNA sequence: TGTGCCAGCAGCATACAGGGTCCGACTAATGCAAAACTGTTTTTT.

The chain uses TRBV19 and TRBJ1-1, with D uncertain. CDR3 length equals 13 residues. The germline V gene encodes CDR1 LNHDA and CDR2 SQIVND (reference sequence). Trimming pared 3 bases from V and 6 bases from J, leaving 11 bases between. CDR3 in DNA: TGTGCCAGTAGTATCGGGGTGAGCTCTGAAGCTTTCTTT. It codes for CASSIGVSSEAFF.

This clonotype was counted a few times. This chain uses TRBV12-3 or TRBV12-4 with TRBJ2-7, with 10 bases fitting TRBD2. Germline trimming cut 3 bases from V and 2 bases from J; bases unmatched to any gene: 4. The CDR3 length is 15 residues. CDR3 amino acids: CASSFASGSPYEQYF. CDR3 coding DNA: TGTGCCAGCAGTTTTGCTAGCGGGAGTCCCTACGAGCAGTACTTC.

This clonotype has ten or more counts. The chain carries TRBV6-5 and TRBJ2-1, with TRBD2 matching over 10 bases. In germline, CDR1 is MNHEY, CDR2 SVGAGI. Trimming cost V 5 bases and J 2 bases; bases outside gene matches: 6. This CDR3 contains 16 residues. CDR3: CASSNVLAGAYNEQFF. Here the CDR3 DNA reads TGTGCCAGCAGTAATGTTCTAGCGGGAGCCTACAATGAGCAGTTCTTC.

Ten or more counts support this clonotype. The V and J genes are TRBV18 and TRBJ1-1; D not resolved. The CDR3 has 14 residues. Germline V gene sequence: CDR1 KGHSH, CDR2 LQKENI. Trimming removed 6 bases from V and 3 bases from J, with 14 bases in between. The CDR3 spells CASSSQARDTEAFF. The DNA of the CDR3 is TGTGCCAGCTCCTCCCAGGCCCGGGACACTGAAGCTTTCTTT.

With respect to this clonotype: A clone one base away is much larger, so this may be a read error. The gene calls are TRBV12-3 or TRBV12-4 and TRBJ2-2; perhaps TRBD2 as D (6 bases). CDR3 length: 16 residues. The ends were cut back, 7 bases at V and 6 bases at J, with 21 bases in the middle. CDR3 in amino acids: CASTKAPGGQAGELFF. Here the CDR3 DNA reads TGTGCCAGCACAAAGGCCCCCGGAGGGCAGGCCGGGGAGCTGTTTTTT.

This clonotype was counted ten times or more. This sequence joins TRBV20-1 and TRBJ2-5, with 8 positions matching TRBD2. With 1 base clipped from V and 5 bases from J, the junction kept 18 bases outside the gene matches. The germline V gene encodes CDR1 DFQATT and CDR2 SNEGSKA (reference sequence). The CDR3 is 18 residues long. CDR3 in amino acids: CSARAPLLAGSLGETQYF. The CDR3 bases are TGCAGTGCTAGAGCCCCCCTTCTAGCGGGTTCGCTTGGGGAGACCCAGTACTTC.

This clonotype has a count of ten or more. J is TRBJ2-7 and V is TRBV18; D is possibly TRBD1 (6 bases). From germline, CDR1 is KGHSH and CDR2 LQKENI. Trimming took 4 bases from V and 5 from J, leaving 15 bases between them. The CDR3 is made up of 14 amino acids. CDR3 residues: CASSLYSQGNEQYF. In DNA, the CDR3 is TGTGCCAGCTCACTATATTCACAGGGCAACGAGCAGTACTTC.

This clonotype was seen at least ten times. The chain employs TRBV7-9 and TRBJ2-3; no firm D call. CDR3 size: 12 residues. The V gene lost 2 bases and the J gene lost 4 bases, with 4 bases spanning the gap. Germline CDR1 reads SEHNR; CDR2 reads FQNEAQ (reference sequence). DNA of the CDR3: TGTGCCAGCAGCTTAACCGCAGATACGCAGTATTTT. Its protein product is CASSLTADTQYF.

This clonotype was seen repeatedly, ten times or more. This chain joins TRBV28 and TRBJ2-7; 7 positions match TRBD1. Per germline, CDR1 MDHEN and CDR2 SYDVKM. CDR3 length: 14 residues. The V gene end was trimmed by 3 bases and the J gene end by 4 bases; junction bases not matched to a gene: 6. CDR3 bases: TGTGCCAGCAGTTTCCCGGGGACAGCTTACGAGCAGTACTTC. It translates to CASSFPGTAYEQYF.

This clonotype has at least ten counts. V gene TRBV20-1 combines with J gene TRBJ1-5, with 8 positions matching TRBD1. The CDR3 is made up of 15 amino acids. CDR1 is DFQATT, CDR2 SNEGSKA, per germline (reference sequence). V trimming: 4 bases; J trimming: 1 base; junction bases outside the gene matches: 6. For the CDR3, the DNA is TGCAGTGCTACCCGGACAGGGAAGAGCAATCAGCCCCAGCATTTT. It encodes CSATRTGKSNQPQHF.

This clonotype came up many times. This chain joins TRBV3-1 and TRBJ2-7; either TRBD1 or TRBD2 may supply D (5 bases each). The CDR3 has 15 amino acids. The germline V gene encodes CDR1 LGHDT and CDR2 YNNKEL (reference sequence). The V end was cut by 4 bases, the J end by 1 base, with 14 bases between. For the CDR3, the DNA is TGTGCCAGCAGCCTTACCCGGGACCGATCCTACGAGCAGTACTTC. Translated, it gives CASSLTRDRSYEQYF.